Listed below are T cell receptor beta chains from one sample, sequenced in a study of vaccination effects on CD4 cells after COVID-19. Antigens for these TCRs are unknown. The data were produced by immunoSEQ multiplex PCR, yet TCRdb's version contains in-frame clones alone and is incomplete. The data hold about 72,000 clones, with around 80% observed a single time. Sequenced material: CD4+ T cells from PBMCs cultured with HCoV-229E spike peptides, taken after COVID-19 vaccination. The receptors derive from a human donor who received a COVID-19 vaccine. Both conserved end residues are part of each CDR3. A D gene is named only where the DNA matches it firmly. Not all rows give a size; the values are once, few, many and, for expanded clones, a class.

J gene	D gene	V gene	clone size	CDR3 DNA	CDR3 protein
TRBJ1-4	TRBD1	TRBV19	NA	TGTGCCAGTAGTATTGGAGGGACAGGAGGTGAAAAACTGTTTTTT	CASSIGGTGGEKLFF
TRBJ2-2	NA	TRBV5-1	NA	TGCGCCAGCAGCTTGATTTTTTCGGGACAACTTAACACCGGGGAGCTGTTTTTT	CASSLIFSGQLNTGELFF
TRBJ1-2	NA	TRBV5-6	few	TGTGCCAGCAGCTTTTCACCTCAGGAGGACTATGGCTACACCTTC	CASSFSPQEDYGYTF
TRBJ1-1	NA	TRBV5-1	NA	TGCGCCAGCAGCTTGGCCGAGGGGGTGGCCACTGAAGCTTTCTTT	CASSLAEGVATEAFF
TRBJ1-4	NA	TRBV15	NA	TGTGCCACCAGCGGACAAGGGGCGGGTGAAAAACTGTTTTTT	CATSGQGAGEKLFF
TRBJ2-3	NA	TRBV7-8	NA	TGTGCCAGCAGCTTAGGGACTCCTAACCGTATCCCGAGCACAGATACGCAGTATTTT	CASSLGTPNRIPSTDTQYF
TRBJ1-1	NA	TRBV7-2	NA	TGTGCCAGCAGCTTAGGATGGAACACTGAAGCTTTCTTT	CASSLGWNTEAFF
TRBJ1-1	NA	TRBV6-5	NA	TGTGCCAGCAGTTACAGCCGGGTCATGAACACTGAAGCTTTCTTT	CASSYSRVMNTEAFF
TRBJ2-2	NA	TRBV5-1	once	TGCGCCAGCAGCAGCACCGGGGAGCTGTTTTTT	CASSSTGELFF
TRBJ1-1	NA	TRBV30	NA	TGTGCCTGGAGTGCCGGGGCGAACACTGAAGCTTTCTTT	CAWSAGANTEAFF
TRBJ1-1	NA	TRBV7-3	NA	TGTGCCAGCAGCTCTAGACAGAACACTGAAGCTTTCTTT	CASSSRQNTEAFF
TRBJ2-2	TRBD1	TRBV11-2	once	TGTGCCAGCAGGACAGGGACGAACACCGGGGAGCTGTTTTTT	CASRTGTNTGELFF
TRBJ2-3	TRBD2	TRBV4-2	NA	TGTGCCAGCAGCCTAGGCCTAGGCGGGGGGGCCTCAGATACGCAGTATTTT	CASSLGLGGGASDTQYF
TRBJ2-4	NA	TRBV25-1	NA	TGTGCCAGCAGTGAAATCACGGGAGCCAAAAACATTCAGTACTTC	CASSEITGAKNIQYF